The source of this TCR beta chain is a study of blood T cells in healthy people across ages. About this clonotype itself: A read error may be the cause here, since a much bigger clone is one base away.

J was trimmed by 9 bases and V by 4 bases; bases with no gene match: 13. This CDR3 is built from 15 residues. Germline V gene lookup returns CDR1 DFQATT and CDR2 SNEGSKA (reference sequence). With a J-beta primer mix and a sample-barcoded 5' primer, a second PCR ran about 6 to 11 cycles. TCRdb passed the 5' RACE reads through MiXCR, listing each CDR3 protein once. The sample records 650,000 or so distinct CDR3 sequences, 52% being singletons. This TCR came from an elderly woman in good health. The J gene is TRBJ2-1, the V gene TRBV20-1; TRBD2 matches at 9 bases. Sequencing used blood. The CDR3 protein is CSATTSGLRAPEQFF. CDR3 DNA: TGCAGTGCTACGACTAGCGGCCTTAGGGCCCCTGAGCAGTTCTTC.